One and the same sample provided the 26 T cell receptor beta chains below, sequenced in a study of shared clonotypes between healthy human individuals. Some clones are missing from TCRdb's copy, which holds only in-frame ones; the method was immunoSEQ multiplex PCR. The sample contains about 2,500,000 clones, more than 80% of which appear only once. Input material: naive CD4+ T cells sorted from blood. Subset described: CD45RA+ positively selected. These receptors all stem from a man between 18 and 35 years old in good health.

The CDR3 DNA reads TGTGCCAGCAGCCCCTACAGGAACACCGGGGAGCTGTTTTTT. This translates into CASSPYRNTGELFF. This rearrangement joins TRBV7-3 to TRBJ2-2; D not resolved. V was shortened by 5 bases and J by 1 base, with 8 bases between the two germline ends. Germline values: CDR1 SGHTA, CDR2 FQGTGA. The CDR3 covers 14 residues.

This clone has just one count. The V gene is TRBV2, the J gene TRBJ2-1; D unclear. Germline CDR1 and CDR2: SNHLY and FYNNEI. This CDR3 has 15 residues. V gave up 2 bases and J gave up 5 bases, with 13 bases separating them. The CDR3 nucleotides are TGTGCCAGCAGTGAAAATCGTCCATCCAACAATGAGCAGTTCTTC. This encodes CASSENRPSNNEQFF.

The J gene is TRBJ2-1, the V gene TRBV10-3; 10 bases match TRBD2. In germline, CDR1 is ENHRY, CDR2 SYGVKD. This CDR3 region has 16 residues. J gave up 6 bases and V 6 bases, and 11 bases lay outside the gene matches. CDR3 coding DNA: TGTGCCATCAGACCGGGACTAGCGTCCGGTGGCAATGAGCAGTTCTTC. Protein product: CAIRPGLASGGNEQFF.

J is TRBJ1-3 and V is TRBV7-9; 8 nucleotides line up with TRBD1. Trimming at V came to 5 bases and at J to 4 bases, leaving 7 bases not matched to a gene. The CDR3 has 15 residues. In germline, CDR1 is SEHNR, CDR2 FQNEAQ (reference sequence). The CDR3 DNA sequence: TGTGCCAGCAGCCCGTCAGGGGGCTCAGGAAACACCATATATTTT. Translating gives CASSPSGGSGNTIYF.

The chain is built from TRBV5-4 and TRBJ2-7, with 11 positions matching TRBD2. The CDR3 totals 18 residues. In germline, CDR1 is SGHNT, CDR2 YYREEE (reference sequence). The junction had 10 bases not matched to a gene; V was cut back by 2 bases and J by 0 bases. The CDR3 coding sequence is TGTGCCAGCAGCTTTGGGACTAGCGGAAAAATAAGCTCCTACGAGCAGTACTTC. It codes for CASSFGTSGKISSYEQYF.

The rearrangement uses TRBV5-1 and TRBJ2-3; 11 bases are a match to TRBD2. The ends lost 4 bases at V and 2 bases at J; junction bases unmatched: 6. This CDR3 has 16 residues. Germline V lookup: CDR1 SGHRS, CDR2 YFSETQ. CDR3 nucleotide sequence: TGCGCCAGCAGCGAACCGACTAGCGGGAACACAGATACGCAGTATTTT. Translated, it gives CASSEPTSGNTDTQYF.

CDR3: CAIRDSGSSYNSPLHF. The DNA of the CDR3 is TGTGCCATTCGGGACAGTGGGAGCTCCTATAATTCACCCCTCCACTTT. This chain connects TRBV10-3 to TRBJ1-6; 7 bases map to TRBD1. V gave up 9 bases and J gave up 0 bases; unmatched junction bases: 8. The CDR3 totals 16 residues. CDR1 and CDR2 from the germline V gene are ENHRY and SYGVKD.

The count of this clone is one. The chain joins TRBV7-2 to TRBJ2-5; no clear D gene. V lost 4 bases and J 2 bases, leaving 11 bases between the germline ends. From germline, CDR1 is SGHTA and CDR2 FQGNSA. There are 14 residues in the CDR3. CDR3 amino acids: CASSSVYQQETQYF. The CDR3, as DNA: TGTGCCAGCAGCTCAGTATATCAACAAGAGACCCAGTACTTC.

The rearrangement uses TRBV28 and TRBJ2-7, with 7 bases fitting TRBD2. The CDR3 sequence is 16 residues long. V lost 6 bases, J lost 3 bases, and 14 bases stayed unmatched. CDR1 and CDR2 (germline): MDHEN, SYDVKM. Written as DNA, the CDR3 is TGTGCCAGCAGGTCAGGAGGGAGCGGGGAGGTCTACGAGCAGTACTTC. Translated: CASRSGGSGEVYEQYF.

This CDR3 reads CASSPGADRNTIYF. The CDR3 nucleotides are TGTGCCAGCTCACCCGGGGCGGACCGAAACACCATATATTTT. V usage is TRBV18 and J usage is TRBJ1-3; possibly TRBD1 for D (5 bases). The V end lost 3 bases, the J end lost 5 bases, and 11 bases lay between the germline ends. There are 14 residues in the CDR3. CDR1 is KGHSH, CDR2 LQKENI, per germline.

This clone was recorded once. The CDR3 DNA reads TGTGCCAGCAGTTATCGCTTTATAGGGACAGGGGGCTTCTATGGCTACACCTTC. Translating it yields CASSYRFIGTGGFYGYTF. The chain employs TRBV6-8 and TRBJ1-2; TRBD1 agrees at 12 bases. The V gene end was trimmed by 3 bases and the J gene end by 4 bases; junction bases not matched to a gene: 12. Germline V gene data show CDR1 as MNHGY and CDR2 as SAAAGT. The CDR3 runs to 18 residues.

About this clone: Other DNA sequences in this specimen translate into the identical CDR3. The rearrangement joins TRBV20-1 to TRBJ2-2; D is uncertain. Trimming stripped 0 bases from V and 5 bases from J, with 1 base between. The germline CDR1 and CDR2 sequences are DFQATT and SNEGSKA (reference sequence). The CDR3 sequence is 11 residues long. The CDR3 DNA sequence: TGCAGTGCTAGAGAAACCGGGGAGCTGTTTTTT. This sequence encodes CSARETGELFF.

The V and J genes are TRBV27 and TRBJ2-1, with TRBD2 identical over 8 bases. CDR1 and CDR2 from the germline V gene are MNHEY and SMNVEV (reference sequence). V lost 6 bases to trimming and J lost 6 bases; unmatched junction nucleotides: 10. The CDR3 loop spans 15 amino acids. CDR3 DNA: TGTGCCAGCAGCCTCGGGAGGGCCGAGGTCAATGAGCAGTTCTTC. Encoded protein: CASSLGRAEVNEQFF.

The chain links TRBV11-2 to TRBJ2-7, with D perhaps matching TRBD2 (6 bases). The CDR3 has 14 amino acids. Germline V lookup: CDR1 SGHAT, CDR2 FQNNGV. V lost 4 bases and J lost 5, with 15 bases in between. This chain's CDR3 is CASSSQLREDEQYF. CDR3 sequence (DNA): TGTGCCAGCAGCTCCCAACTTAGGGAGGACGAGCAGTACTTC.

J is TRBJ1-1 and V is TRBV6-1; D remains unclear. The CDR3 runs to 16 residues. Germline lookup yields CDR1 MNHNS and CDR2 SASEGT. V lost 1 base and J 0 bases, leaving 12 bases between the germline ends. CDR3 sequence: CASSEGRLTLNTEAFF. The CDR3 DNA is TGTGCCAGCAGTGAAGGGAGGCTTACCTTGAACACTGAAGCTTTCTTT.

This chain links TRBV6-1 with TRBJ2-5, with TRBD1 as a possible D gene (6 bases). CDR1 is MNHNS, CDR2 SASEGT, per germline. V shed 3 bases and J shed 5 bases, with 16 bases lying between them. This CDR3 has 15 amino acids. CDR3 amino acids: CASSDPGESGETQYF. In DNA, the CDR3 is TGTGCCAGCAGTGACCCAGGGGAATCAGGGGAGACCCAGTACTTC.

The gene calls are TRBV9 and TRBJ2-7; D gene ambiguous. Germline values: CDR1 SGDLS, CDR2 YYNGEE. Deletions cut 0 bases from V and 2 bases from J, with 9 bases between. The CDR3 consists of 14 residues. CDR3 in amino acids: CASSVATSAYEQYF. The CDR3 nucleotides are TGTGCCAGCAGCGTAGCTACCAGCGCCTACGAGCAGTACTTC.

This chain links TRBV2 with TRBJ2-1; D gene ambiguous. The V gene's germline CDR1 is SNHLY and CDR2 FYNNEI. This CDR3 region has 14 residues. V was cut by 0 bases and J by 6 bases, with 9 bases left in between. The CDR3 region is CASSEAWAFNEQFF. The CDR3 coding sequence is TGTGCCAGCAGTGAAGCTTGGGCTTTCAATGAGCAGTTCTTC.

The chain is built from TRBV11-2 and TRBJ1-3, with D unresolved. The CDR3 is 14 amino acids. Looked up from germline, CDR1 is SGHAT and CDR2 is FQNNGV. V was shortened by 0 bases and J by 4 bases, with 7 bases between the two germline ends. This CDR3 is CASSLDQPGNTIYF. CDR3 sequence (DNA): TGTGCCAGCAGCTTAGACCAGCCGGGAAACACCATATATTTT.

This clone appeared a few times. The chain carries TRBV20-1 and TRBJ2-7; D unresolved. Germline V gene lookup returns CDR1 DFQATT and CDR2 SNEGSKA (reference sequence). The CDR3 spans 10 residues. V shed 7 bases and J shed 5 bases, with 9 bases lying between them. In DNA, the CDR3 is TGCAGTGGTCTGGGTAACGAGCAGTACTTC. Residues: CSGLGNEQYF.

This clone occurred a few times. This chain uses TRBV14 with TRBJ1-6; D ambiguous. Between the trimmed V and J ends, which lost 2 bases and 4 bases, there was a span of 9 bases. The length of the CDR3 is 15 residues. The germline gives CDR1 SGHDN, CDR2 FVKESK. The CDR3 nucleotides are TGTGCCAGCAGCCAACGACACCTTTATAATTCACCCCTCCACTTT. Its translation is CASSQRHLYNSPLHF.

DNA for the CDR3: TGCGCCAGCAGCTTGGGGGGGACAGTTAATGAGCAGTTCTTC. It codes for CASSLGGTVNEQFF. The gene calls are TRBV5-1 and TRBJ2-1; 7 nucleotides match TRBD1. Germline V gives CDR1 SGHRS, CDR2 YFSETQ. This CDR3 is 14 amino acids long. V lost 0 bases and J lost 7; bases outside the gene matches: 4.

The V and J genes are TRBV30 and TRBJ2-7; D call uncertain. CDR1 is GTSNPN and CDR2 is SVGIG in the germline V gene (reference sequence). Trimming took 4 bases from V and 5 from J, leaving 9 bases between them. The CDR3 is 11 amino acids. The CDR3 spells CAWNRLHEQYF. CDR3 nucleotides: TGTGCCTGGAATAGGCTGCACGAGCAGTACTTC.

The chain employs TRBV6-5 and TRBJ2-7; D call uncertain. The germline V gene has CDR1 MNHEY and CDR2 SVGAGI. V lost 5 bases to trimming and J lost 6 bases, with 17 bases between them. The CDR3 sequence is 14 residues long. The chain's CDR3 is CASSPLRRASEQYF. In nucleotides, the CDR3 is TGTGCCAGCAGTCCATTGCGCCGAGCTAGCGAGCAGTACTTC.

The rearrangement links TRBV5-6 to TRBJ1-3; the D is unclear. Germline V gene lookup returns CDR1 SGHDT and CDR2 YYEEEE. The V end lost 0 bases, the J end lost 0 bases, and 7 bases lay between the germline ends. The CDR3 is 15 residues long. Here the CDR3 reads CASSLAQSSGNTIYF. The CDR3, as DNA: TGTGCCAGCAGCTTGGCTCAAAGCTCTGGAAACACCATATATTTT.

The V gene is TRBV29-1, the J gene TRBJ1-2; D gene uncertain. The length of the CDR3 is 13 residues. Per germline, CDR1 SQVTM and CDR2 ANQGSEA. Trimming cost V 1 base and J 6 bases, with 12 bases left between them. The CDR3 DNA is TGCAGCGTTGAAGGTGGGGAGGCGAATGGCTACACCTTC. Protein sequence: CSVEGGEANGYTF.